Below are 21 T cell receptor beta chains sequenced from a single sample in a study of T cell changes during pregnancy in multiple sclerosis. Libraries were prepared by immunoSEQ multiplex PCR; TCRdb keeps only in-frame clonotypes and omits some of them. The sample includes approximately 50,000 clones, roughly 95% of them seen just once. Sequences were derived from CD4+ T cells from peripheral blood mononuclear cells, sampled in the third trimester of pregnancy. All receptors come from a female donor with multiple sclerosis, enrolled in a pregnancy study.

This chain uses TRBV5-1 with TRBJ2-5, with a tentative D call TRBD1 (6 bases). The V gene lost 4 bases and the J gene lost 2 bases, with 12 bases spanning the gap. The CDR3 loop spans 14 amino acids. Germline V CDR1 and CDR2: SGHRS, YFSETQ. The CDR3 DNA reads as TGCGCCAGCAGCGTCTCCGGGACACAAGAGACCCAGTACTTC. It yields the protein CASSVSGTQETQYF.

This chain uses TRBV9 with TRBJ2-7; TRBD1 is a possible D gene (5 bases). V dropped 0 bases and J dropped 5 bases, with 12 bases sitting between them. Germline V gene data show CDR1 as SGDLS and CDR2 as YYNGEE. There are 14 residues in the CDR3. The CDR3 here is CASSVESGLDEQYF. The CDR3 DNA sequence: TGTGCCAGCAGCGTAGAATCAGGGTTGGACGAGCAGTACTTC.

CDR3: CASSKRAVYGRTGGSVNQPQHF. CDR3 DNA: TGTGCCAGCAGCAAAAGGGCCGTCTACGGTAGGACAGGTGGATCAGTTAATCAGCCCCAGCATTTT. The V and J genes are TRBV21-1 and TRBJ1-5; no check of the table's D call, TRBD1, against the DNA was made. TRBV21-1 is given as a pseudogene. This CDR3 region has 22 residues.

The rearrangement joins TRBV19 to TRBJ2-7; TRBD2 might be the D (5 bases). V was trimmed by 5 bases and J by 2 bases, leaving 10 bases between them. The germline V gene encodes CDR1 LNHDA and CDR2 SQIVND (reference sequence). The CDR3 consists of 13 residues. The CDR3 sequence: CASSQSGTYEQYF. CDR3 bases: TGTGCCAGTAGTCAATCGGGGACCTACGAGCAGTACTTC.

J is TRBJ2-1 and V is TRBV5-6; no reliable D call. The germline gives CDR1 SGHDT, CDR2 YYEEEE. This CDR3 spans 15 amino acids. Trimming pared 4 bases from V and 7 bases from J, leaving 18 bases between. The CDR3: CASSAAKKARNEQFF. In nucleotides, the CDR3 is TGTGCCAGCAGCGCTGCAAAGAAGGCGCGGAATGAGCAGTTCTTC.

The chain employs TRBV7-2 and TRBJ1-2, with TRBD1 matching over 10 bases. The V and J ends lost 4 bases and 1 base, in that order; junction bases with no gene match: 6. Germline V gene sequence: CDR1 SGHTA, CDR2 FQGNSA. This CDR3 is 16 amino acids long. CDR3 sequence (DNA): TGTGCCAGCAGCTCCGCCGGGACAGGGGTTAACTATGGCTACACCTTC. Protein: CASSSAGTGVNYGYTF.

This clone was picked up one time. This rearrangement joins TRBV18 to TRBJ2-5, with TRBD1 as a possible D gene (6 bases). CDR1 and CDR2 from the germline V gene are KGHSH and LQKENI. The CDR3 runs to 13 residues. Trimming stripped 8 bases from V and 1 base from J, with 11 bases between. The CDR3 spells CASKGTPQETQYF. The DNA of the CDR3 is TGTGCCAGCAAAGGGACACCCCAAGAGACCCAGTACTTC.

This clone was observed a single time. The DNA of the CDR3 is TGCGCCAGCAGCCGTCCCGAACAGGGACTAGCAGATACGCAGTATTTT. Translated: CASSRPEQGLADTQYF. This chain connects TRBV4-1 to TRBJ2-3, with 8 bases that match TRBD2. The CDR3 has 16 amino acids. V was pared by 4 bases and J by 4 bases, with 10 bases of the junction left unmatched. Germline loops: CDR1 MGHRA, CDR2 YSYEKL.

This chain connects TRBV9 to TRBJ1-3; no reliable D call. The CDR3 is 14 residues long. Trimming pared 3 bases from V and 0 bases from J, leaving 7 bases between. CDR1 and CDR2 (germline): SGDLS, YYNGEE. The CDR3 protein is CASSALSSGNTIYF. The CDR3 coding sequence is TGTGCCAGCAGCGCACTGAGCTCTGGAAACACCATATATTTT.

This chain joins TRBV6-6 and TRBJ2-7, with D perhaps matching TRBD1 (6 bases). V dropped 5 bases and J dropped 2 bases, with 19 bases sitting between them. The CDR3 is made up of 16 amino acids. Germline-derived CDR1 and CDR2 are MNHNY and SVGAGI (reference sequence). CDR3 residues: CASSPLGAYLPYEQYF. CDR3 sequence (DNA): TGTGCCAGCAGTCCCTTGGGGGCTTATTTACCCTACGAGCAGTACTTC.

The rearrangement joins TRBV9 to TRBJ2-4; 7 positions agree with TRBD2. V was clipped by 2 bases and J by 1 base; unmatched bases: 0. CDR3 length: 14 amino acids. Germline loops: CDR1 SGDLS, CDR2 YYNGEE. Written as DNA, the CDR3 is TGTGCCAGCAGCGTGACTAGCGCCAAAAACATTCAGTACTTC. Translated: CASSVTSAKNIQYF.

The CDR3 reads CASSSRDINEKLFF. In nucleotides, the CDR3 is TGTGCCAGCAGTTCTCGGGACATCAATGAAAAACTGTTTTTT. The rearrangement links TRBV28 to TRBJ1-4; perhaps TRBD1 as D (6 bases). CDR1 and CDR2 (germline): MDHEN, SYDVKM. There are 14 residues in the CDR3. The V and J ends lost 4 bases and 5 bases respectively, with 11 bases between them.

The CDR3 loop is CATSRDLGGNTEAFF. For the CDR3, the DNA is TGTGCCACCAGCAGAGATCTAGGGGGGAACACTGAAGCTTTCTTT. The chain joins TRBV15 to TRBJ1-1; D may be TRBD1 (6 bases). V lost 0 bases to trimming and J lost 1 base, with 9 bases between them. Germline V CDR1 and CDR2: LNHNV, YYDKDF (reference sequence). The CDR3 length is 15 residues.

This clone was recorded a few times. V gene TRBV4-1 combines with J gene TRBJ1-1; possibly TRBD1 for D (5 bases). Germline V CDR1 and CDR2: MGHRA, YSYEKL. The ends were cut back, 0 bases at V and 0 bases at J, with 11 bases in the middle. The CDR3 spans 16 residues. The chain's CDR3 is CASSQEGRAMNTEAFF. The CDR3 nucleotides read TGCGCCAGCAGCCAAGAGGGCAGGGCCATGAACACTGAAGCTTTCTTT.

The chain carries TRBV11-3 and TRBJ2-3; TRBD1 matches at 8 bases. The V gene's germline CDR1 is SGHNT and CDR2 YENEEA. The CDR3 length is 12 residues. The J segment lost 3 bases and the V segment lost 10 bases, leaving 3 bases of the junction unmatched. CDR3 region: CATQGATDTQYF. The CDR3 DNA sequence: TGTGCCACCCAGGGGGCTACAGATACGCAGTATTTT.

The chain couples TRBV5-1 to TRBJ2-1, with 14 nucleotides matching TRBD2. The CDR3 runs 16 residues. Trimming cost V 5 bases and J 2 bases; bases outside gene matches: 3. The germline CDR1 and CDR2 sequences are SGHRS and YFSETQ. The CDR3 region is CASRMGLAGAYNEQFF. In nucleotides, the CDR3 is TGCGCCAGCAGAATGGGACTAGCGGGAGCCTACAATGAGCAGTTCTTC.

The chain carries TRBV5-6 and TRBJ1-1; no clear D gene. Per the germline V gene, CDR1 is SGHDT and CDR2 is YYEEEE. V lost 1 base and J lost 0, with 19 bases in between. CDR3 length: 18 amino acids. CDR3 sequence: CASSLRWGGNSVNTEAFF. The CDR3 DNA sequence: TGTGCCAGCAGCTTGCGTTGGGGAGGAAACTCAGTGAACACTGAAGCTTTCTTT.

DNA for the CDR3: TGTGCCAGCAGCTATGGTGGGCCCCAGAATACTGAAGCTTTCTTT. Translated, it gives CASSYGGPQNTEAFF. The chain links TRBV11-3 to TRBJ1-1, with D hard to call. This CDR3 is built from 15 residues. Trimming cost V 4 bases and J 5 bases, with 17 bases left between them. Germline V gene lookup returns CDR1 SGHNT and CDR2 YENEEA.

The chain has TRBV7-3 and TRBJ2-7; D may be TRBD1 (5 bases). The V end lost 3 bases, the J end lost 4 bases, and 10 bases lay between the germline ends. The V gene's germline CDR1 is SGHTA and CDR2 FQGTGA. The CDR3 covers 13 residues. The CDR3 is CASSFTPGYEQYF. The CDR3 DNA reads as TGTGCCAGCAGCTTCACCCCAGGGTACGAGCAGTACTTC.

The V call is TRBV29-1, the J call TRBJ2-7; D not resolved. Germline-derived CDR1 and CDR2 are SQVTM and ANQGSEA. This CDR3 is 12 amino acids long. The V and J ends lost 7 bases and 5 bases respectively, with 15 bases between them. The CDR3 reads CSAALSGHEQYF. CDR3 nucleotides: TGCAGCGCCGCACTATCCGGCCACGAGCAGTACTTC.

This chain uses TRBV6-1 with TRBJ1-1; TRBD1 is a possible D gene (6 bases). Germline-derived CDR1 and CDR2 are MNHNS and SASEGT. The CDR3 contains 13 residues. Trimming shortened V by 4 bases and J by 6 bases, and 12 bases separated the two germline ends. CDR3 nucleotide sequence: TGTGCCAGCAGTGGACTACAGGGTTCTGAAGCTTTCTTT. Amino acid sequence: CASSGLQGSEAFF.